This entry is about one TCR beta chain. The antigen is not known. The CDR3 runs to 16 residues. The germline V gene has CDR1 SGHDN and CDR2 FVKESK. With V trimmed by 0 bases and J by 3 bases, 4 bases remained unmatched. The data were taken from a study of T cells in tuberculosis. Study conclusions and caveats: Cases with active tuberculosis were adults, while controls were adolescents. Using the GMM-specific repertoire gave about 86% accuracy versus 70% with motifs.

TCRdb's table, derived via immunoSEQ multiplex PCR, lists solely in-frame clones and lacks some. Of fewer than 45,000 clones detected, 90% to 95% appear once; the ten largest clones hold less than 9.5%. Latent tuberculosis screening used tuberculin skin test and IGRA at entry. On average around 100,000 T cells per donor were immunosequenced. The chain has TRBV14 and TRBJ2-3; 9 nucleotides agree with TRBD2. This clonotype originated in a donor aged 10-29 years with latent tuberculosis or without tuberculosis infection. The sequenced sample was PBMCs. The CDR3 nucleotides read TGTGCCAGCAGCCAAGAGGCTAGCGGGACGACAGATACGCAGTATTTT. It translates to CASSQEASGTTDTQYF.